This TCR beta chain is drawn from a study of OX40 agonist ivuxolimab in advanced cancers. Across the whole study: It was ivuxolimab, an agonistic anti-OX40 (CD134) antibody, that patients were treated with. Three partial responders included one hepatocellular carcinoma patient and two cutaneous melanoma patients.

Patients with a history of autoimmune disease or on systemic immunosuppression were excluded. This CDR3 region has 12 residues. Germline V gives CDR1 MDHEN, CDR2 SYDVKM. Trimming shortened V by 3 bases and J by 7 bases, and 7 bases separated the two germline ends. TCRdb's copy holds only in-frame clones and misses some; the assay was immunoSEQ multiplex PCR. There are around 40,000 clones in the sample; about 90% occur only once, and approximately 9.7% lies in the top ten. This clonotype originated in an adult with an advanced solid tumor such as melanoma, head and neck, liver or kidney cancer. The chain is built from TRBV28 and TRBJ2-1; no clear D gene. The sample was CD4+ or CD8+ T cells sorted from blood, taken in a trial of the OX40 agonist ivuxolimab. CDR3 DNA sequence: TGTGCCAGCAGTTTTACTACGAATGAGCAGTTCTTC. This translates into CASSFTTNEQFF.